Described below is a single TCR beta chain sequence and its context. Which antigen it targets is not known. Per-base qualities were not stored, and no clone one base away is much larger. This sample's time point label indicates: after hematopoietic stem cell transplant. PRAID was marked by prominent immunodeficiency together with autoinflammation. Before TRB sequencing, T-cell subsets (conventional T cells, CD8+ T cells, regulatory T cells, T follicular helper cells) were sorted. The entry originates in a study of stem cell transplantation in POMP-related autoinflammatory disease (dated by TCRdb to about 2021). General notes on the study: The study hypothesis was that defective thymoproteasomes impair MHC class I-dependent CD8+ T-cell differentiation and positive selection, which skews the TRB repertoire. DNA chimerism analysis after transplant demonstrated 100% donor engraftment of neutrophils and platelets for up to one year. Prior to transplant, the patients had CD4+ naive T-cell skewing, low CD8+ T-cell proportions, and decreased T-cell cytokine secretion. To find out how POMP deficiency affects T-cell receptor beta repertoire diversity and CDR3 characteristics, high-throughput TRB sequencing was used. What the work shows at the level of the full study, not this receptor alone: The number of unique TRB V-J gene pairings was restricted in PRAID patients. The trend toward lower diversity and increased clonality in PRAID patients was statistically significant only for regulatory T cells. PRAID patients trended toward lower TRB diversity and higher clonality across all analyzed T-cell subsets.

The CDR3 has 14 amino acids, counting the end cysteine and phenylalanine. Just the 42-base CDR3 DNA is kept, in frame starting at base 1. From V the trimming removes 6 bases and from J it removes 1 base, while the gene matches leave 1 base of the junction unaccounted for. CDR1 and CDR2, looked up from the germline V gene, are MNHEY and SVGAGI. Receptor amplification or capture employed the immunoSEQ multiplex PCR assay. Regarding the original processing steps: Shannon entropy, which accounts for clonal size distribution, was used to quantify repertoire diversity. The Gini-Simpson index (Simpson_1-D) was used to measure inequality of clonotype distribution. The table comes from immuneACCESS by way of TCRdb, which keeps in-frame sequences with V and J called. Part of the clones is missing from these tables; in studies checked, under half for an unresolved V gene and the rest for unknown reasons. For V, J and clone size, that table is used; D and trimming come from the DNA. A total of some 65,000 clones appear in this sample, approximately 91% of them only once. The top ten hold about 0.66% of the sample.

The receptor was derived from a human patient with POMP-related autoinflammation and immune dysregulation (PRAID). After transplantation, some T cells may belong to the graft donor instead of the recipient. The material sequenced was CD4+ T cells from PBMCs, taken after stem cell transplantation. This receptor chain uses TRBV6-5 and TRBJ2-3; TRBD2 matches 10 bases in the middle. CDR3 reads: CASRGTSGTDTQYF. The nucleotide sequence is TGTGCCAGCAGAGGGACTAGCGGCACAGATACGCAGTATTTT.